The clone carrying this TCR beta chain was counted a few times. Its cognate antigen is unknown. The data are from a study of vaccination effects on CD4 cells after COVID-19. General observations from the study: Cross-reactivity with common cold coronaviruses was shown by only 1 of 255 vaccine-induced clones in healthy vaccinees. Substantial clonal contraction characterized both infection- and vaccine-induced clones late after vaccination.

Antigen-specific CD4+ T cells expanded by the ViraFEST assay with viral peptide pools were then sequenced. Once cultured for 9 to 11 days, the cells underwent separation to obtain CD4+ T cells. Absence of prior SARS-CoV-2 infection characterized the vaccine recipients, who showed negative nucleocapsid antibodies. A half-volume exchange with IL-2 medium occurred on days 3 and 7. The protocol was immunoSEQ multiplex PCR, while the TCRdb copy is restricted to in-frame clones and leaves out a portion. The table has tens of thousands of clones, approximately 79% seen once. The sequence came from a human donor who received a COVID-19 vaccine. Here the sequenced sample was CD4+ T cells from PBMCs cultured with HCoV-NL63 spike peptides, taken before COVID-19 vaccination.

The CDR3 sequence: CSVETGLVEGYTF. In DNA form, the CDR3 reads TGCAGCGTTGAGACAGGCTTGGTTGAGGGCTACACCTTC. The chain couples TRBV29-1 to TRBJ1-2; a weak D match, TRBD1 (6 bases). Germline V gene lookup returns CDR1 SQVTM and CDR2 ANQGSEA. The CDR3 runs 13 residues. The V and J ends lost 3 bases and 8 bases respectively, with 16 bases between them.